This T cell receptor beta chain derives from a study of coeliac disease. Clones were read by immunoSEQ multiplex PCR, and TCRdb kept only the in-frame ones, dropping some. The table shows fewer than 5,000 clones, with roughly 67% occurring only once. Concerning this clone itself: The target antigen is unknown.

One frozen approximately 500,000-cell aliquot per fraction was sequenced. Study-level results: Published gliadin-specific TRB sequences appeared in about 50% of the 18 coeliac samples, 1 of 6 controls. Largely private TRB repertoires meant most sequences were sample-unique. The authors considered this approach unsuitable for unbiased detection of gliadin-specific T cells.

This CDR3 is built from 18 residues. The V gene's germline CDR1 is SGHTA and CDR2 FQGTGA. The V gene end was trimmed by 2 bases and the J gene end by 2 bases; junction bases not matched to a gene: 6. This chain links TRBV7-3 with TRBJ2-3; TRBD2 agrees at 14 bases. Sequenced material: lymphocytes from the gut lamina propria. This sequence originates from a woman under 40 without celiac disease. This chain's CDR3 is CASSLGTSGGSYTDTQYF. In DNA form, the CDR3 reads TGTGCCAGCAGCTTAGGGACTAGCGGGGGAAGTTACACAGATACGCAGTATTTT.